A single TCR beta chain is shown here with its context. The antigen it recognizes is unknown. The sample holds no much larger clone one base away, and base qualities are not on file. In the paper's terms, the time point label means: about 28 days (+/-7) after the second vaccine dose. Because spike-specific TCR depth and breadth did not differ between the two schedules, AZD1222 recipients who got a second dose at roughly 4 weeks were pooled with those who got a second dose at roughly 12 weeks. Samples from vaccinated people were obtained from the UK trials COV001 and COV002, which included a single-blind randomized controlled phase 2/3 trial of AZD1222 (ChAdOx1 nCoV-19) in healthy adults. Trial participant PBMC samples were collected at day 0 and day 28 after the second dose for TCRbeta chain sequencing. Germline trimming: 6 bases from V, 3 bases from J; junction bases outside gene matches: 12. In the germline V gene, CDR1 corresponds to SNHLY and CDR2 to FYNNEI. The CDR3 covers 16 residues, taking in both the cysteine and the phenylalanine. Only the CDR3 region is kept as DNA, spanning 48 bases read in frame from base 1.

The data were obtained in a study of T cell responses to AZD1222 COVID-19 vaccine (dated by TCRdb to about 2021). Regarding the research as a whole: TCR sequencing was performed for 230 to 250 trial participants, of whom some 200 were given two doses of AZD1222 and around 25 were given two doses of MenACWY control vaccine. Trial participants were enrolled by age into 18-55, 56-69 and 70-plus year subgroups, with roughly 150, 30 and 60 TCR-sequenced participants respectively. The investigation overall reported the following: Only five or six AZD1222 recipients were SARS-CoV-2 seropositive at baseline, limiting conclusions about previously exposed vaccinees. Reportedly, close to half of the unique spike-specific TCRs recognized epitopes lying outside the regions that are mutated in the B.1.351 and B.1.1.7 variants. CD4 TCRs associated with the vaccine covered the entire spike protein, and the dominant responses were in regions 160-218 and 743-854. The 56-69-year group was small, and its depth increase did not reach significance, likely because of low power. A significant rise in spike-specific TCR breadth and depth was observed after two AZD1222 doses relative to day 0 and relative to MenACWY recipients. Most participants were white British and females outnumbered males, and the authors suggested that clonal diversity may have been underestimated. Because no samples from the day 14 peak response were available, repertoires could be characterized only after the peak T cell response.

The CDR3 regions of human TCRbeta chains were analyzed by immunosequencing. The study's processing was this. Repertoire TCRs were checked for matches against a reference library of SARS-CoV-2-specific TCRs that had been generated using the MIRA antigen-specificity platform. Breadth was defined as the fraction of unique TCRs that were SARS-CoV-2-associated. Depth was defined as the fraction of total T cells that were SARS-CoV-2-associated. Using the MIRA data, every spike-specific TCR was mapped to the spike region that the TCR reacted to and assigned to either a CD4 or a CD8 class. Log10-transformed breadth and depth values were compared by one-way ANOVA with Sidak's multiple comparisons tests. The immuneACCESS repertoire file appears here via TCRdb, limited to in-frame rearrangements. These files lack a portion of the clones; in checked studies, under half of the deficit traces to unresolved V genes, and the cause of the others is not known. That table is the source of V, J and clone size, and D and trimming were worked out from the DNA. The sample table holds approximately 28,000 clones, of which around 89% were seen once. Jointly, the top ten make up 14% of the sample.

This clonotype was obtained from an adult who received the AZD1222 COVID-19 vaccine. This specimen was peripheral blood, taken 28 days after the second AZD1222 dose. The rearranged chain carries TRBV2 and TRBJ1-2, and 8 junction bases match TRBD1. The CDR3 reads CASSLLTGQGYYGYTF. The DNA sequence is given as TGTGCCAGCAGCCTCTTGACCGGACAGGGCTACTATGGCTACACCTTC.